The rows below give T cell receptor beta chains drawn from one sample of a study of regulatory T cells in long-lasting Graves disease. A single record per CDR3 protein comes from TCRdb applying MiXCR to the multiplex PCR reads. The sample consists of some 200,000 distinct CDR3 sequences, roughly a fifth of them appearing once. The same specimen was also included in a second study, on T cells in Graves' hyperthyroidism and ophthalmopathy.

The sample here was peripheral blood mononuclear cells (PBMCs), taken at new diagnosis, from a patient treated with antithyroid drugs. These receptors came from a woman under 40 with Graves disease. Each CDR3 is given with its conserved first and last residue. Each record gives: D gene, clone size, V gene, J gene, CDR3 protein, CDR3 DNA. A D gene is named only where the DNA matches it firmly. Clone size is shown for a subset of rows, as once, few, many or a class of expanded clone.

>TRBD1|many|TRBV6-2/TRBV6-3|TRBJ1-1
CASRERTGSKGTEAFF
TGTGCCAGCAGGGAGAGGACAGGAAGCAAGGGCACTGAAGCTTTCTTT
>-|many|TRBV19|TRBJ1-1
CASSIVVSTEGPLSRNTEAFF
TGTGCCAGTAGTATAGTTGTAAGTACGGAGGGTCCCCTAAGTCGGAACACTGAAGCTTTCTTT
>-|many|TRBV5-1|TRBJ1-3
CASSPTSSGNTIYF
TGCGCCAGCAGCCCTACCAGCTCTGGAAACACCATATATTTT
>-|many|TRBV4-1|TRBJ1-6
CASSQSQGLMGTLHF
TGCGCCAGCAGCCAATCACAGGGTTTGATGGGAACCCTCCACTTT
>TRBD1|many|TRBV5-6|TRBJ2-7
CASSLMRWTGASYEQYF
TGTGCCAGCAGCTTGATGCGGTGGACAGGGGCCTCCTACGAGCAGTACTTC
>-|many|TRBV20-1|TRBJ2-7
CSARPTGKSSYEQYF
TGCAGTGCCAGACCCACGGGGAAGAGCTCCTACGAGCAGTACTTC
>TRBD1|many|TRBV12-3/TRBV12-4|TRBJ1-2
CASSLYNPGGNYGYTF
TGTGCCAGCAGTCTTTACAACCCAGGGGGTAACTATGGCTACACCTTC
>-|few|TRBV7-3|TRBJ2-7
CASSLGGPFYEQYF
TGTGCCAGCAGCTTAGGAGGTCCGTTCTACGAGCAGTACTTC
>TRBD1|many|TRBV30|TRBJ1-4
CAWTAGQGGGEKLFF
TGTGCCTGGACGGCGGGACAGGGTGGCGGTGAAAAACTGTTTTTT
>-|many|TRBV7-2|TRBJ2-3
CASSLGFRGTNTDTQYF
TGTGCCAGCAGCTTAGGGTTTAGGGGAACAAACACAGATACGCAGTATTTT
>TRBD1|many|TRBV28|TRBJ1-5
CASSLWTGRQPQHF
TGTGCCAGCAGTTTATGGACAGGGCGCCAGCCCCAGCATTTT
>TRBD1|many|TRBV7-8|TRBJ1-5
CASSLVRDRVSNQPQHF
TGTGCCAGCAGCTTAGTAAGGGACAGGGTTAGCAATCAGCCCCAGCATTTT
>-|-|TRBV5-4|TRBJ1-3
CASSPDRKNTIYF
TGTGCCAGCAGCCCCGACAGAAAAAACACCATATATTTT
>-|many|TRBV6-1|TRBJ2-7
CASTGSSYEQYF
TGTGCCAGCACCGGGTCCTCCTACGAGCAGTACTTC
>-|many|TRBV6-1|TRBJ2-1
CASSESGTRRGDEQFF
TGTGCCAGCAGTGAATCTGGGACAAGGAGGGGCGATGAGCAGTTCTTC
>-|-|TRBV6-2/TRBV6-3|TRBJ2-3
CASSYSSAPRGQYF
TGTGCCAGCAGTTACTCGAGCGCACCACGGGGGCAGTATTTT
>TRBD1|many|TRBV27|TRBJ1-6
CARSYRGSDSPLHF
TGTGCCCGGAGTTACAGGGGATCGGATTCACCCCTCCACTTT
>-|many|TRBV20-1|TRBJ2-1
CSARGRRLGGFDEQFF
TGCAGTGCTAGAGGGAGGCGACTAGGAGGGTTTGATGAGCAGTTCTTC
>TRBD1|many|TRBV18|TRBJ2-5
CASSLRTGPQETQYF
TGTGCCAGCTCACTTCGGACAGGACCCCAAGAGACCCAGTACTTC
>-|once|TRBV11-2|TRBJ2-1
CASSLPSYNEQFF
TGTGCCAGCAGCTTACCCTCCTACAATGAGCAGTTCTTC
>-|many|TRBV2|TRBJ2-3
CASSDRGGAGFTQYF
TGTGCCAGCAGTGACAGGGGAGGGGCGGGTTTCACGCAGTATTTT
>TRBD2|few|TRBV9|TRBJ2-3
CASSVPLAGGRDTQYF
TGTGCCAGCAGCGTTCCCCTAGCGGGAGGTAGAGATACGCAGTATTTT
>-|many|TRBV27|TRBJ1-1
CASSLGSLTEAFF
TGTGCCAGCAGCCTCGGGAGCCTTACTGAAGCTTTCTTT
>-|-|TRBV3-1|TRBJ2-1
CASRGGFGGGEQFF
TGTGCCAGCAGAGGGGGATTTGGGGGCGGTGAGCAGTTCTTC
>-|many|TRBV6-1|TRBJ1-1
CASSTRQDTEAFF
TGTGCCAGCAGTACAAGACAGGATACTGAAGCTTTCTTT
>-|many|TRBV12-3/TRBV12-4|TRBJ1-1
CTSSFLATEAFF
TGTACCAGCAGTTTTCTGGCTACTGAAGCTTTCTTT
>TRBD1|many|TRBV18|TRBJ1-6
CASSLGQGANSPLHF
TGTGCCAGCTCACTGGGACAGGGGGCGAATTCACCCCTCCACTTT
>TRBD2|many|TRBV12-3/TRBV12-4|TRBJ2-1
CASSLETSGSYMDEQFF
TGTGCCAGCAGTTTAGAGACTAGCGGGAGTTATATGGATGAGCAGTTCTTC
>-|-|TRBV14|TRBJ2-2
CASSQVGTTTGELFF
TGTGCCAGCAGCCAAGTAGGGACAACGACCGGGGAGCTGTTTTTT
>-|many|TRBV27|TRBJ2-7
CASSFESRNYEQYF
TGTGCCAGCAGTTTTGAATCGCGCAACTACGAGCAGTACTTC
>-|-|TRBV4-1|TRBJ1-6
CASSQAGFYNSPLHF
TGCGCCAGCAGCCAAGCTGGGTTTTATAATTCACCCCTCCACTTT
>-|many|TRBV27|TRBJ2-7
CASSSGSFGWEQYF
TGTGCCAGCAGTTCGGGGTCCTTTGGTTGGGAGCAGTACTTC
>TRBD1|-|TRBV11-2|TRBJ2-5
CASSLWTGAETKYF
TGTGCCAGCAGCTTGTGGACAGGGGCCGAGACCAAGTACTTC
>-|many|TRBV18|TRBJ1-2
CASSPLREGRGYTF
TGTGCCAGCTCACCACTACGGGAGGGTCGAGGCTACACCTTC
>-|-|TRBV11-3|TRBJ2-1
CASSTRDSGLGDNEQFF
TGTGCCAGCAGCACCCGGGACAGCGGACTAGGGGACAATGAGCAGTTCTTC
>TRBD1|many|TRBV5-5|TRBJ1-2
CASSLTGTGGNYGYTF
TGTGCCAGCAGCTTGACCGGGACAGGGGGAAACTATGGCTACACCTTC
>TRBD1|many|TRBV20-1|TRBJ1-3
CSARVGGAVGNTIYF
TGCAGTGCTAGAGTAGGGGGCGCGGTTGGAAACACCATATATTTT
>TRBD2|few|TRBV5-4|TRBJ2-3
CASSLVLAGGPDTQYF
TGTGCCAGCAGCTTGGTTCTAGCGGGAGGGCCAGATACGCAGTATTTT
>-|many|TRBV28|TRBJ1-4
CASSSRGRYRVF
TGTGCCAGCAGTTCCCGGGGCAGATACCGGGTTTTT
>-|-|TRBV19|TRBJ2-7
CASRGRSYEQYF
TGTGCCAGTAGGGGACGGAGCTACGAGCAGTACTTC
>-|few|TRBV20-1|TRBJ1-2
CSALGLPYGYTF
TGCAGTGCCCTGGGACTGCCCTATGGCTACACCTTC
>TRBD2|-|TRBV12-3/TRBV12-4|TRBJ2-7
CASSSPGLATSSYEQYF
TGTGCCAGCAGCTCCCCGGGACTAGCGACCAGCTCCTACGAGCAGTACTTC
>-|-|TRBV30|TRBJ2-4
CAWSRPGYEEIAKNIQYF
TGTGCCTGGAGTAGGCCAGGATACGAGGAGATAGCCAAAAACATTCAGTACTTC
>TRBD2|-|TRBV20-1|TRBJ2-1
CSAQSGRGWNEQFF
TGCAGTGCTCAATCCGGGAGGGGCTGGAATGAGCAGTTCTTC
>-|-|TRBV2|TRBJ1-3
CASSEGTSGNTIYF
TGTGCCAGCAGTGAGGGCACTTCTGGAAACACCATATATTTT
>-|few|TRBV29-1|TRBJ2-3
CSVDLVGNTQYF
TGCAGCGTTGACCTAGTGGGGAATACGCAGTATTTT
>-|few|TRBV5-5|TRBJ2-3
CASSSQGVQGTDTQYF
TGTGCCAGCAGCTCGCAAGGGGTCCAGGGAACAGATACGCAGTATTTT
>-|many|TRBV2|TRBJ2-5
CASRGERAAQETQYF
TGTGCCAGCAGGGGAGAGCGAGCGGCCCAAGAGACCCAGTACTTC
>TRBD1|many|TRBV19|TRBJ1-5
CASRRGQASNQPQHF
TGTGCCAGTAGGAGGGGGCAAGCTTCGAATCAGCCCCAGCATTTT
>-|many|TRBV5-1|TRBJ2-1
CASSLVPRMSSYNEQFF
TGCGCCAGCAGCTTGGTACCCCGGATGAGCTCCTACAATGAGCAGTTCTTC